This note documents a single TCR beta chain sequence. This clonotype was seen only a few times. No cognate antigen has been identified for it. Within one base of it there is no much larger clone, and no base qualities were kept. The donors were roughly 39 Caucasian individuals from Russia, aged about 6 to 95 years, who were systemically healthy. Ten milliliters of peripheral blood were collected from each donor into EDTA-treated Vacutainer tubes. PBMCs were isolated by Ficoll-Paque density-gradient centrifugation, with at least 6 million obtained per sample. Trizol reagent was used to extract total RNA from PBMCs, with at least 6 micrograms per sample. The percentages of naive CD45RAhigh/CD27high T cells were determined by flow cytometry on a PBMC aliquot from every donor. The germline V gene gives CDR1 as SQVTM and CDR2 as ANQGSEA. Its CDR3 holds 12 amino acids, cysteine through phenylalanine. Kept here is only the CDR3 DNA, which spans 36 bases and is read in frame from base 1. The V end loses 3 bases and the J end loses 0 bases, and a stretch of 5 bases separates them.

This entry belongs to a study of blood T cells in healthy people across ages (dated by TCRdb to the mid-2010s). Regarding the complete study: In model experiments, roughly one uniquely barcoded TCR beta cDNA molecule per two T cells was captured by template switching. Age-related changes in TCR beta repertoire diversity were measured in the study by deep sequencing normalized with unique cDNA molecular identifiers. Donors were grouped into four age groups: young (average approximately 15 years), middle-aged (less than 40), aged (around 60) and long-lived (approximately 75). To avoid experimental bias, donors of different ages were spread randomly across the sequencing lanes. Two additional independent replicas of 1 million unique cDNA reads from the same blood draw were analyzed for two donors (one aged 18 to 30 and one aged 80 or older). Summary of the overall study and its limitations: The long-lived group showed more naive CD4+ T cells, fewer expanded clones and increased TCR diversity than the aged group, suggesting age selection. Estimates of total diversity from one million sequenced T cells were regarded as lower bounds and underestimates. Donor CMV infection status was unknown, potentially confounding age-related changes in expanded clonotypes. As age increased, observed TCR beta diversity per million T cells dropped in a roughly linear way, and a significant reduction was already evident by age 40. Bulk unsorted PBMC profiling prevented conclusive comparison of naive and antigen-experienced compartments. There was a strong correlation between observed TCR beta diversity and the percentage of naive T cells measured by flow cytometry.

The library relied on 5' RACE. The reads were generated on an Illumina HiSeq 2500. A second PCR of about 6 to 12 cycles was performed with a sample-barcoded 5' primer and a J-beta primer mix. Each TCR beta cDNA molecule received a unique molecular identifier from a template-switch 5' adaptor carrying 12 random nucleotides. At least 2.5 million CDR3-containing paired-end reads were obtained from each sample. First-strand cDNA synthesis was performed from all RNA using the Mint cDNA synthesis kit, with priming by a TRBC-specific oligonucleotide. Following uracil-DNA glycosylase treatment, a first 18-cycle PCR with universal primers M1SS and BC2_uni_R was performed on all cDNA. On the authors' methods: For normalization, 1 million high-quality reads, each with a distinct molecular identifier, were randomly selected from each sample. Instead of being binned into consensus sequences, reads that shared molecular identifiers were thrown out. MiTCR, set to a Q25 quality threshold and the strictest error-elimination algorithm, was used for CDR3 identification, clonotype clustering and error correction. Lower-bound total TCR beta diversity was estimated with a nonparametric unseen species model using Euler transformation. TCRdb's own reprocessing of the public reads used fastp at Q25 and MiXCR and kept productive beta chains. Identical CDR3 protein sequences are pooled into one entry, listed with their most common genes and DNA. Here the V and J calls rest on TCRdb's processing, not on the authors' analysis. The sample data list 850,000 to 1,300,000 distinct CDR3 sequences, and 35% to 55% of these were observed just once. The ten biggest clones cover approximately 17% of the sample.

This sequence originates from an older woman in good health. Sequenced input: blood. The chain is made from TRBV29-1 and TRBJ2-5; the D gene assignment is ambiguous. In nucleotide form, the sequence is TGCAGCGTTGATTGGTACCAAGAGACCCAGTACTTC. Translated, it gives CSVDWYQETQYF.